Listed here are 28 T cell receptor beta chains from one sample, sequenced in a study of tumor-infiltrating lymphocytes in primary liver carcinoma. Unsorted whole blood supplied the blood RNA, and germline DNA was isolated too. Total RNA (around 0.45 ug) served as template for TCR beta cDNA synthesis primed by a constant-region primer. Construction of TCR beta libraries relied on three successive nested multiplex PCR rounds employing slightly modified ARM-PCR. In the first two PCR rounds, TRBV1-TRBV30 forward primers were paired with a C-beta reverse primer, and each round lasted roughly 9 cycles. MiXCR, applied by TCRdb to the multiplex PCR reads, yields one record per CDR3 protein. The sample includes 300,000 to 400,000 distinct CDR3 sequences, 65% of them seen just once. Sequenced material: peripheral blood. These receptors were obtained from a man aged 40-55 years with primary liver carcinoma and hepatitis B virus infection.

Points on this clonotype: Just one base apart from a much larger clone, this may be a read error. This chain joins TRBV6-5 and TRBJ2-3; 7 bases match TRBD1. Unmatched junction bases numbered 8, after V lost 7 bases and J lost 1 base. This CDR3 comprises 15 residues. Germline CDR1 reads MNHEY; CDR2 reads SVGAGI. The CDR3 DNA reads TGTGCCAGCAATAGAGCCGGGACAGGCACAGATACGCAGTATTTT. This translates into CASNRAGTGTDTQYF.

Remarks on this clonotype: This may be a read error: a much more frequent sequence differs by one nucleotide. J is TRBJ1-6 and V is TRBV4-3; TRBD1 might be the D (5 bases). CDR3 length: 13 amino acids. Per the germline V gene, CDR1 is LGHNA and CDR2 is YSLEER. This CDR3 reads CASSQERGSPFHF. The CDR3 DNA reads TGCGCCAGCAGCCAAGAGAGGGGTTCACCCTTCCACTTT.

Notes on this clonotype: A much larger clone is a single base away; this may be a read error. The rearrangement joins TRBV5-6 to TRBJ1-2; no reliable D call. Trimming pared 7 bases from V and 5 bases from J, leaving 21 bases between. The CDR3 runs to 15 residues. CDR1 and CDR2 from the germline V gene are SGHDT and YYEEEE. Here the CDR3 reads CASRKPGSYGYGYTF. The CDR3 region has the DNA TGTGCCAGCCGAAAACCGGGATCATATGGATATGGCTACACCTTC.

A word on this clonotype: The conserved closing phenylalanine or tryptophan is absent in this CDR3, likely reflecting a read error. V and J are TRBV5-6 and TRBJ2-5; tentatively, D is TRBD2 (7 bases). The CDR3 totals 15 residues. Germline CDR1 SGHDT, CDR2 YYEEEE. The CDR3 spells CTSSLGGGFQETQYI. In DNA form, the CDR3 reads TGTACCAGCAGCTTGGGGGGGGGCTTCCAAGAGACCCAGTACATC.

The chain has TRBV6-1 and TRBJ1-5; tentative D call: TRBD1 (5 bases). The CDR3 extends over 16 amino acids. CDR1 is MNHNS, CDR2 SASEGT, per germline. Trimming removed 7 bases at V and 1 base at J, with 17 bases between. The CDR3 DNA is TGTGCCAGCAACTTCCTGGGGGGGGACAGCAATCAGCCCCAGCATTTT. This codes for CASNFLGGDSNQPQHF.

The chain recombines TRBV11-2 with TRBJ2-1, with D unclear. V shed 5 bases and J shed 8 bases, with 10 bases lying between them. Germline V lookup: CDR1 SGHAT, CDR2 FQNNGV. The length of the CDR3 is 12 residues. CDR3 nucleotides: TGTGCCAGCAGCCCGGTGGCTGATGAGCAGTTCTTC. Its translation: CASSPVADEQFF.

This clonotype has just one count. Since a much larger clone is just one base distant, this may be a read error. The chain has TRBV6-2 or TRBV6-3 and TRBJ2-3; tentatively, D is TRBD1 or TRBD2 (5 bases each). Looked up from germline, CDR1 is MNHEY and CDR2 is SVGEGT. Trimming took 2 bases from V and 6 from J, leaving 18 bases between them. The CDR3 loop spans 16 amino acids. The CDR3 spells CASSYPAASGPDTQYF. The CDR3 nucleotides are TGTGCCAGCAGTTACCCAGCGGCCTCGGGGCCCGATACGCAGTATTTT.

Details on this clonotype: A read error is likely, as this CDR3 ends without the conserved phenylalanine or tryptophan. The chain's CDR3 is CVSSLEMANTIYL. CDR3 DNA sequence: TGTGTCAGCAGCTTAGAGATGGCAAACACCATATATCTT. The gene calls are TRBV11-2 and TRBJ1-3; D uncertain. This CDR3 contains 13 residues. Germline V gives CDR1 SGHAT, CDR2 FQNNGV.

Note on this clonotype: In this CDR3 the conserved last residue, phenylalanine or tryptophan, is missing, so a read error is likely. The chain employs TRBV29-1 and TRBJ2-7; D perhaps matches TRBD2 (6 bases). Germline V gives CDR1 SQVTM, CDR2 ANQGSEA. Trimming shortened V by 1 base and J by 2 bases, and 15 bases separated the two germline ends. CDR3 length: 15 residues. DNA for the CDR3: TGCAGCGTTGAAGTAGGGACTGGGCTAGCCTACGAGCAGTACTAC. Translating it yields CSVEVGTGLAYEQYY.

The table lists this clonotype with a few counts. The chain has TRBV14 and TRBJ2-5; the match to TRBD1 covers 8 bases. CDR1 is SGHDN and CDR2 is FVKESK in the germline V gene. V trimming: 5 bases; J trimming: 4 bases; junction bases outside the gene matches: 9. The CDR3 loop spans 15 amino acids. CDR3 sequence (DNA): TGTGCCAGCAGCGCCCGGGACAGGATGGGAGAGACCCAGTACTTC. It codes for CASSARDRMGETQYF.

Of note for this clonotype: Being one base from a much bigger clone, this may be a read error. The CDR3 DNA reads as TGTGCCAGCAGCCAAGGACCGGGAAGCAATCAGCCCCAGCATTTT. Its protein product is CASSQGPGSNQPQHF. The V call is TRBV4-2, the J call TRBJ1-5, with D unresolved. This CDR3 region has 15 residues. V was clipped by 1 base and J by 1 base, with 8 bases between them. From germline, CDR1 is LGHNA and CDR2 YNFKEQ.

The genes are TRBV19 and TRBJ1-1; unclear D gene. The CDR3 spans 12 residues. Germline lookup yields CDR1 LNHDA and CDR2 SQIVND (reference sequence). V was trimmed by 6 bases and J by 7 bases, leaving 12 bases between them. The CDR3 loop reads CASRVGSIEAFF. Written as DNA, the CDR3 is TGTGCCAGTAGGGTTGGTAGCATTGAAGCTTTCTTT.

Details on this clonotype: A much larger clone lies a single base off, so this may be a read error. The chain employs TRBV4-2 and TRBJ1-1; D may be TRBD1 (6 bases). The length of the CDR3 is 16 residues. Trimming stripped 1 base from V and 11 bases from J, with 23 bases between. Germline values: CDR1 LGHNA, CDR2 YNFKEQ. CDR3 region: CASSQAMGAATQRAFF. The CDR3 DNA reads as TGTGCCAGCAGCCAAGCTATGGGGGCAGCCACCCAACGCGCTTTCTTT.

Worth noting for this clonotype: A much larger clone lies one base from this, so it may be a read error. The genes are TRBV6-2 or TRBV6-3 and TRBJ2-3, with 8 nucleotides matching TRBD2. Germline V gene data show CDR1 as MNHEY and CDR2 as SVGEGT. Trimming took 5 bases from V and 7 from J; bases not matched to a gene: 14. The CDR3 contains 16 residues. The CDR3 reads CASSLHSSGSLNTQYF. As DNA, the CDR3 is TGTGCCAGCAGTCTCCATTCAAGCGGGAGTCTTAATACGCAGTATTTT.

This clonotype was observed a single time. The genes are TRBV11-2 and TRBJ1-2; 7 bases align to TRBD1. CDR1 SGHAT and CDR2 FQNNGV come from the germline V gene. The CDR3 contains 14 residues. Germline trimming cut 10 bases from V and 0 bases from J; bases unmatched to any gene: 8. The CDR3 DNA reads TGTGCCATCAGTCCCGGGACAGCTAACTATGGCTACACCTTC. Translated, it gives CAISPGTANYGYTF.

The genes are TRBV6-5 and TRBJ1-5, with D maybe TRBD1 (5 bases). The CDR3 spans 16 residues. Per germline, CDR1 MNHEY and CDR2 SVGAGI. Trimming removed 6 bases at V and 0 bases at J, with 15 bases between. The CDR3 nucleotides are TGTGCCAGCAGAGTCACAGGTCGGAATAGCAATCAGCCCCAGCATTTT. The encoded protein is CASRVTGRNSNQPQHF.

Points on this clonotype: Because it lacks the conserved phenylalanine or tryptophan at the end, this CDR3 is likely a read error. The chain has TRBV11-3 and TRBJ2-1; D gene unclear. The CDR3 runs 15 residues. The germline V gene encodes CDR1 SGHNT and CDR2 YENEEA. CDR3 loop: CASGFGPPLDNEQFL. CDR3 bases: TGTGCCAGCGGCTTCGGACCCCCGTTGGACAATGAGCAGTTCCTC.

Comments on this clonotype: The conserved final phenylalanine or tryptophan is absent from the CDR3, which likely points to a read error. This chain uses TRBV4-2 with TRBJ2-2, with 9 bases that match TRBD2. The CDR3 consists of 15 residues. V lost 4 bases, J lost 6 bases, and 6 bases stayed unmatched. Germline V CDR1 and CDR2: LGHNA, YNFKEQ. The CDR3: CASSPREREAGELFS. Here the CDR3 DNA reads TGTGCCAGCAGCCCTCGGGAGCGGGAGGCCGGGGAGCTGTTTTCT.

Note on this clonotype: The junction departs from germline at one end; a sequencing error may be responsible. The chain carries TRBV11-2 and TRBJ1-1; tentative D call: TRBD1 (5 bases). The CDR3 runs 16 residues. Germline V lookup: CDR1 SGHAT, CDR2 FQNNGV. The CDR3 bases are TGTGCCAGCGGCTTAGGGGCAGACAGCCCGGGAGGAGAAGCTTTCTTT. This codes for CASGLGADSPGGEAFF.

This clonotype was recorded only once. This may come from a read error, since a much larger clone is one base off. The gene calls are TRBV14 and TRBJ2-1, with 10 bases identical to TRBD2. Germline trimming cut 4 bases from V and 3 bases from J; bases unmatched to any gene: 6. In germline, CDR1 is SGHDN, CDR2 FVKESK. This CDR3 contains 16 residues. The CDR3 nucleotides read TGTGCCAGCAGCCTAACGAGGACTAGCGGCTACAATGAGCAGTTCTTC. This sequence encodes CASSLTRTSGYNEQFF.

This clonotype was counted a few times. The chain joins TRBV30 to TRBJ2-7, with 10 bases fitting TRBD1. The ends lost 4 bases at V and 2 bases at J; junction bases unmatched: 5. CDR3 length: 14 residues. In germline, CDR1 is GTSNPN, CDR2 SVGIG (reference sequence). CDR3 residues: CAWNYGTGAYEQYF. In DNA form, the CDR3 reads TGTGCCTGGAATTATGGGACAGGGGCCTACGAGCAGTACTTC. The whole variable domain, remainder taken from reference TRBV30 and TRBJ2-7, is SQTIHQWPATLVQPVGSPLSLECTVEGTSNPNLYWYRQAAGRGLQLLFYSVGIGQISSEVPQNLSASRPQDRQFILSSKKLLLSDSGFYLCAWNYGTGAYEQYFGPGTRLTVT.

The chain uses TRBV30 and TRBJ1-1; D not resolved. Between the trimmed V and J ends, which lost 0 bases and 6 bases, there was a span of 11 bases. The CDR3 totals 13 residues. CDR1 is GTSNPN and CDR2 is SVGIG in the germline V gene (reference sequence). The CDR3 region has the DNA TGTGCCTGGAGTGTGTACCGTTCCTCTGAAGCTTTCTTT. Translation: CAWSVYRSSEAFF.

Regarding this clonotype: This sequence may be a read error, since a much larger clone differs from it by one base. V is TRBV12-3 or TRBV12-4 and J is TRBJ2-2; D is unresolved. CDR3 length: 12 amino acids. V lost 8 bases, J lost 2 bases, and 6 bases lay in between. CDR3 nucleotide sequence: TGTGCCAGCGGCGACAACACCGGGGAGCTGTTTTTT. Protein sequence: CASGDNTGELFF.

This clonotype was counted a single time. The germline gene is not matched at one end of the junction; a read error may be the cause. The chain employs TRBV11-2 and TRBJ2-7; TRBD1 matches 7 bases. Germline assignment: CDR1 SGHAT and CDR2 FQNNGV. This CDR3 is built from 15 residues. The CDR3 loop is CASSFIGDSSYEQYF. CDR3 in DNA: TGTGCCAGCAGCTTCATAGGGGACAGTTCCTATGAGCAGTACTTC.

A few counts support this clonotype. The CDR3 nucleotides are TGTGCCAGCAGTTTTACTAGCGGGAGTTTCTCCTACAATGAGCAGTTCTTC. The encoded protein is CASSFTSGSFSYNEQFF. This chain joins TRBV28 and TRBJ2-1, with 11 bases aligning to TRBD2. This CDR3 is built from 17 residues. The V gene end was trimmed by 3 bases and the J gene end by 0 bases; junction bases not matched to a gene: 4. Germline CDR1 reads MDHEN; CDR2 reads SYDVKM.

By its share, this clonotype is medium-sized. The rearrangement joins TRBV11-2 to TRBJ2-7, with TRBD2 matching 7 bases. Germline CDR1 reads SGHAT; CDR2 reads FQNNGV. This CDR3 is 15 amino acids long. Trimming at V came to 2 bases and at J to 5 bases, leaving 9 bases not matched to a gene. The CDR3 is CASSLTFTGGDEQYF. In DNA, the CDR3 is TGTGCCAGCAGCTTAACTTTCACGGGAGGAGACGAGCAGTACTTC.

The chain combines TRBV6-6 with TRBJ2-1; 10 positions match TRBD1. After removal of 2 bases from V and 9 bases from J, the junction contained 7 bases not matched to a gene. Germline V CDR1 and CDR2: MNHNY, SVGAGI (reference sequence). The CDR3 is made up of 15 amino acids. CDR3 in amino acids: CASSYLGQGICEQFF. As DNA, the CDR3 is TGTGCCAGCAGTTACCTGGGACAGGGGATCTGTGAGCAGTTCTTC.

Concerning this clonotype itself: A much larger clone differs by one base, so this may be a read error. V and J are TRBV5-5 and TRBJ2-3, with TRBD1 as a possible D gene (6 bases). The length of the CDR3 is 16 residues. Germline values: CDR1 SGHKS, CDR2 YYEKEE (reference sequence). The V end was cut by 4 bases, the J end by 1 base, with 16 bases between. CDR3: CASSNLGTTCTDTQYF. Here the CDR3 DNA reads TGTGCCAGCAGCAATCTTGGGACAACATGCACAGATACGCAGTATTTT.